This is a list of T cell receptor beta chains from one sample in a study of CD8 T cells in Susac syndrome. TCRdb itself ran the immunoSEQ multiplex PCR reads through MiXCR, one entry per CDR3 protein. The sample lists about 210,000 distinct CDR3 sequences; 95% were seen once. Sequencing input: CD4+ T cells from PBMCs. The receptors come from a human donor with multiple sclerosis. Each CDR3 is given with its conserved first and last residue. The D gene is left open where the match is weak. Not every row has a clone size; where given, it reads once, few, many or a size class.

J gene | V gene | D gene | clone size | CDR3 protein | CDR3 DNA
TRBJ2-1 | TRBV24-1 | TRBD2 | - | CATSDSSSGVEQFF | TGTGCCACCAGTGATTCGTCTAGCGGGGTCGAGCAGTTCTTC
TRBJ2-7 | TRBV27 | TRBD2 | - | CASRGLAYEQYF | TGTGCCAGCAGGGGACTAGCCTACGAGCAGTACTTC
TRBJ2-4 | TRBV4-2 | - | - | CASSQESQGLNIQYF | TGTGCCAGCAGCCAAGAGAGCCAGGGACTAAACATTCAGTACTTC
TRBJ2-2 | TRBV18 | - | - | CASSHDKAVNTGELFF | TGTGCCAGCTCACACGACAAGGCGGTGAACACCGGGGAGCTGTTTTTT
TRBJ2-5 | TRBV6-5 | - | once | CASSPSIGTQYF | TGTGCCAGCAGCCCATCCATTGGGACCCAGTACTTC
TRBJ2-6 | TRBV11-2 | - | - | CASSFFWQSSGANVLTF | TGTGCCAGCAGCTTTTTTTGGCAAAGCTCTGGGGCCAACGTCCTGACTTTC
TRBJ1-1 | TRBV3-1 | TRBD1 | - | CASSHGQVEAFF | TGTGCCAGCAGCCATGGACAGGTTGAAGCTTTCTTT
TRBJ2-3 | TRBV27 | TRBD1 | - | CASRLLTGVFKDTQYF | TGTGCCAGCAGATTACTGACAGGGGTTTTCAAAGATACGCAGTATTTT
TRBJ1-1 | TRBV6-5 | - | - | CASIRVPDGGLYSAFF | TGTGCCAGCATTAGAGTCCCGGACGGAGGCCTTTATTCAGCTTTCTTT
TRBJ2-3 | TRBV18 | - | - | CASSPFSSSTDTQYF | TGTGCCAGCTCACCTTTCTCTTCAAGCACAGATACGCAGTATTTT
TRBJ2-1 | TRBV30 | - | - | CAWDRVLRRNEQFF | TGTGCCTGGGACCGAGTTCTCCGGCGCAATGAGCAGTTCTTC
TRBJ2-1 | TRBV5-4 | - | once | CASSLDRNEQFF | TGTGCCAGCAGCCTCGATCGGAATGAGCAGTTCTTC
TRBJ1-5 | TRBV29-1 | - | - | CSVGWDQPQHF | TGCAGCGTTGGGTGGGATCAGCCCCAGCATTTT
TRBJ2-4 | TRBV29-1 | - | - | CSVAGWGTKNIQYF | TGCAGCGTTGCGGGTTGGGGAACCAAAAACATTCAGTACTTC
TRBJ1-2 | TRBV28 | - | once | CASSLLEPAYGYTF | TGTGCCAGCAGTTTATTGGAACCTGCCTATGGCTACACCTTC
TRBJ1-5 | TRBV29-1 | - | - | CSVAGARGVPQHF | TGCAGCGTTGCAGGGGCCCGGGGAGTGCCCCAGCATTTT
TRBJ1-2 | TRBV27 | - | - | CASSPGRYGYTF | TGTGCCAGCTCTCCAGGGCGGTATGGCTACACCTTC
TRBJ1-2 | TRBV30 | - | - | CAWSVVGEDGYTF | TGTGCCTGGAGTGTTGTAGGGGAGGATGGCTACACCTTC
TRBJ1-6 | TRBV15 | - | - | CATSTLGPTGSPLHF | TGTGCCACCAGCACTCTGGGACCGACAGGTTCACCCCTCCACTTT
TRBJ1-1 | TRBV20-1 | TRBD1 | - | CSAPDRTMNTEAFF | TGCAGTGCTCCGGACAGGACTATGAACACTGAAGCTTTCTTT
TRBJ2-4 | TRBV2 | - | once | CASTIERNIQYF | TGTGCCAGCACCATAGAACGGAACATTCAGTACTTC
TRBJ2-7 | TRBV12-3/TRBV12-4 | - | - | CASSLQYEQYF | TGTGCCAGCAGTCTTCAGTATGAGCAGTACTTC
TRBJ1-2 | TRBV30 | TRBD1 | - | CAWTGTASYILTNYGYTF | TGTGCCTGGACCGGGACAGCTTCCTATATCCTTACTAACTATGGCTACACCTTC
TRBJ2-7 | TRBV2 | TRBD2 | - | CASSPGLASYEQYF | TGTGCCAGCAGTCCGGGACTAGCCTCCTACGAGCAGTACTTC
TRBJ2-7 | TRBV13 | - | - | CASSSNPFEQYF | TGTGCCAGCAGCTCCAATCCTTTCGAGCAGTACTTC
TRBJ2-7 | TRBV30 | - | - | CAWSVTGSYYEQYF | TGTGCCTGGAGTGTCACAGGGAGCTACTACGAGCAGTACTTC
TRBJ2-6 | TRBV3-1 | - | few | CASSRVGANVLTF | TGTGCCAGTTCCCGGGTCGGGGCCAACGTCCTGACTTTC
TRBJ2-1 | TRBV3-1 | TRBD2 | - | CASRASGIRSYNEQFF | TGTGCCAGCAGGGCTAGCGGGATCCGCTCCTACAATGAGCAGTTCTTC
TRBJ2-7 | TRBV29-1 | - | - | CSVHDRVSYEQYF | TGCAGCGTTCACGACAGAGTTTCCTACGAGCAGTACTTC
TRBJ2-7 | TRBV9 | - | once | CASSVARGVGEQYF | TGTGCCAGCAGCGTAGCTCGGGGAGTGGGCGAGCAGTACTTC
TRBJ2-3 | TRBV10-3 | - | - | CAISESTRPVDTQYF | TGTGCCATCAGTGAGTCAACTCGTCCAGTGGATACGCAGTATTTT
TRBJ1-6 | TRBV2 | - | once | CASSAFLTNSPLHF | TGTGCCAGCAGTGCTTTTCTCACAAATTCACCCCTCCACTTT
TRBJ2-1 | TRBV5-1 | TRBD2 | - | CASSLRLAGDINNEQFF | TGCGCCAGCAGCTTAAGACTAGCGGGGGACATTAACAATGAGCAGTTCTTC
TRBJ2-5 | TRBV5-1 | - | once | CASSASAQETQYF | TGCGCCAGCAGCGCCTCCGCTCAAGAGACCCAGTACTTC
TRBJ2-2 | TRBV20-1 | TRBD2 | - | CSAKLAGTNTGELFF | TGCAGTGCCAAACTAGCGGGAACGAACACCGGGGAGCTGTTTTTT
TRBJ2-5 | TRBV29-1 | - | - | CSGGPLGGKKETQYF | TGCAGCGGTGGGCCCTTGGGCGGAAAGAAAGAGACCCAGTACTTC
TRBJ2-2 | TRBV18 | - | - | CASSPWEGELFF | TGTGCCAGCTCACCATGGGAGGGGGAGCTGTTTTTT
TRBJ1-1 | TRBV29-1 | - | - | CSVEALRPGVNTEAFF | TGCAGCGTTGAAGCGCTACGGCCAGGAGTGAACACTGAAGCTTTCTTT
TRBJ1-6 | TRBV2 | TRBD1 | - | CASNGQETSPLHF | TGTGCCAGCAATGGACAGGAGACTTCACCCCTCCACTTT
TRBJ2-7 | TRBV20-1 | - | - | CSARPGQTYEQYF | TGCAGTGCTAGACCAGGACAGACTTACGAGCAGTACTTC
TRBJ2-7 | TRBV2 | - | - | CASSENPDSPYEQYF | TGTGCCAGCAGTGAGAACCCGGACAGCCCCTACGAGCAGTACTTC
TRBJ2-3 | TRBV30 | - | - | CAWSRRTQYF | TGTGCCTGGAGTCGACGTACGCAGTATTTT
TRBJ1-2 | TRBV20-1 | - | once | CSARDPGTAYGYTF | TGCAGTGCTAGGGATCCCGGGACGGCCTATGGCTACACCTTC
TRBJ1-4 | TRBV25-1 | - | - | CASSEPRGDNEKLFF | TGTGCCAGCAGTGAACCTAGAGGGGACAATGAAAAACTGTTTTTT
TRBJ2-7 | TRBV7-6 | - | once | CASSSTRAGATSYEQYF | TGTGCCAGCAGCTCAACCAGGGCGGGGGCGACCTCCTACGAGCAGTACTTC
TRBJ1-6 | TRBV3-1 | - | - | CASTIQGNRDSPLHF | TGTGCCAGCACCATTCAGGGAAACCGGGATTCACCCCTCCACTTT
TRBJ1-6 | TRBV3-1 | - | - | CASSQEPSGKGSPLHF | TGTGCCAGCAGCCAAGAGCCTTCCGGGAAAGGCTCACCCCTCCACTTT
TRBJ2-5 | TRBV27 | - | - | CATQETQYF | TGTGCCACCCAAGAGACCCAGTACTTC
TRBJ1-2 | TRBV5-4 | - | - | CASEGRGSGYTF | TGTGCCAGCGAAGGCAGGGGTTCTGGCTACACCTTC
TRBJ2-3 | TRBV3-1 | TRBD2 | - | CASSLEGTSGRTDTQYF | TGTGCCAGCAGCCTCGAGGGGACTAGCGGTCGCACAGATACGCAGTATTTT
TRBJ1-1 | TRBV7-8 | - | - | CASSLVGGNTEAFF | TGTGCCAGCAGCTTGGTCGGGGGGAACACTGAAGCTTTCTTT
TRBJ2-5 | TRBV30 | - | - | CAWSKGGWETQYF | TGTGCCTGGAGTAAGGGGGGCTGGGAGACCCAGTACTTC
TRBJ2-3 | TRBV18 | - | - | CASSPRPGDTQYF | TGTGCCAGCTCACCGCGGCCGGGGGATACGCAGTATTTT
TRBJ2-1 | TRBV20-1 | TRBD2 | - | CSARDSGGPYNEQFF | TGCAGTGCTAGAGATAGCGGGGGGCCCTACAATGAGCAGTTCTTC